This T cell receptor beta chain was captured by sequencing in a study of blood T cell repertoires in COVID-19. Across the study: T cells, B-cell-depleted T cells, or PBMCs supplied cDNA or gDNA.

In the study's own analysis: Reference gene primer amplification gave estimated nucleated cell counts. Here immunoSEQ multiplex PCR was the method, and the copy in TCRdb shows in-frame clones only, minus some. V, J and clone size were drawn from that table, and D and trimming were deduced from the DNA. This table has about 190,000 clones, about 88% appearing once. V lost 0 bases to trimming and J lost 9 bases, with 12 bases between them. Germline CDR1 is SNHLY and CDR2 is FYNNEI. The CDR3 spans 14 residues. This chain joins TRBV2 and TRBJ2-1; a possible D gene is TRBD1 (5 bases). What was sequenced was peripheral blood. The sequence derives from a woman aged 40 to 55 who had recovered from COVID-19. The CDR3 nucleotides read TGTGCCAGCAGTGAAGCGGCCAGGGATGGTGAGCAGTTCTTC. Translation: CASSEAARDGEQFF.